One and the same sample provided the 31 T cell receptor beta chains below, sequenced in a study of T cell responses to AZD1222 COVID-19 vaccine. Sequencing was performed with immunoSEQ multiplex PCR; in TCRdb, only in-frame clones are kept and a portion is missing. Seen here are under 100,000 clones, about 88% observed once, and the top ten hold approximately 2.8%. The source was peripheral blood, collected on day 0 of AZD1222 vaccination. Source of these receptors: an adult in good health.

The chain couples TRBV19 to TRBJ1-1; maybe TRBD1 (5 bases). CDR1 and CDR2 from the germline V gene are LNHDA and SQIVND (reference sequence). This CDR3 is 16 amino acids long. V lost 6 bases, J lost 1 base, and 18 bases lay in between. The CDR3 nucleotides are TGTGCCAGTAGGCCCAAGCCCGGGACCCGGAACACTGAAGCTTTCTTT. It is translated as CASRPKPGTRNTEAFF.

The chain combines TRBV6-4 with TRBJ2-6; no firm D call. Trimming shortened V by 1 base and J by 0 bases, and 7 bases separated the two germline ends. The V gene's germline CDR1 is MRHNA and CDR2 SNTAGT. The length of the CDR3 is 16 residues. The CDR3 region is CASSDWPGSGANVLTF. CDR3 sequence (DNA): TGTGCCAGCAGTGACTGGCCGGGCTCTGGGGCCAACGTCCTGACTTTC.

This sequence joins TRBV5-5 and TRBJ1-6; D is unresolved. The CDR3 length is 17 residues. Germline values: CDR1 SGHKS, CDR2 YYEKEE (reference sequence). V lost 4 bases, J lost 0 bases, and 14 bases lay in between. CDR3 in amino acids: CASSVDVSSSYNSPLHF. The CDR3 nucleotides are TGTGCCAGCAGCGTGGACGTCTCGAGCTCCTATAATTCACCCCTCCACTTT.

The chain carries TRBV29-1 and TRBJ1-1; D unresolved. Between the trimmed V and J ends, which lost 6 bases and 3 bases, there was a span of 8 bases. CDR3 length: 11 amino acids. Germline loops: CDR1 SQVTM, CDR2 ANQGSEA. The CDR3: CSVLGDTEAFF. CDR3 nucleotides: TGCAGCGTCCTAGGAGACACTGAAGCTTTCTTT.

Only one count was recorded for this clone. CDR3 nucleotide sequence: TGTGCCAGCAGCTTAGGAGGTCTCTATGGCTACACCTTC. It yields the protein CASSLGGLYGYTF. The chain joins TRBV7-9 to TRBJ1-2; no definite D call. Germline V CDR1 and CDR2: SEHNR, FQNEAQ (reference sequence). V lost 1 base to trimming and J lost 4 bases, with 7 bases between them. The CDR3 has 13 residues.

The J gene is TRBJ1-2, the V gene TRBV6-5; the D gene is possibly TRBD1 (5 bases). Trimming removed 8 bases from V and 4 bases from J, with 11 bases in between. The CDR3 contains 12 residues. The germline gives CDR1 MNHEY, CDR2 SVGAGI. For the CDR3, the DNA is TGTGCCAGCGGGCAGGGTGCCTATGGCTACACCTTC. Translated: CASGQGAYGYTF.

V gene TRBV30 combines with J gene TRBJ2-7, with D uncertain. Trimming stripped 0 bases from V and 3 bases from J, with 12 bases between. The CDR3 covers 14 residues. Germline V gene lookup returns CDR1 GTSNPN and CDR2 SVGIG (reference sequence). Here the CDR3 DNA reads TGTGCCTGGAGTGTAGGTGACATTAGCTACGAGCAGTACTTC. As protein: CAWSVGDISYEQYF.

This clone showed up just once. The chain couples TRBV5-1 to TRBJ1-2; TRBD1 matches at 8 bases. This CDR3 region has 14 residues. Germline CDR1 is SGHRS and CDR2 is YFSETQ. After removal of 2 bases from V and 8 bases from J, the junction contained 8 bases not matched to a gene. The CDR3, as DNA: TGCGCCAGCAGCTTCCTATCAGGGGGCGGCGGCTACACCTTC. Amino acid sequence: CASSFLSGGGGYTF.

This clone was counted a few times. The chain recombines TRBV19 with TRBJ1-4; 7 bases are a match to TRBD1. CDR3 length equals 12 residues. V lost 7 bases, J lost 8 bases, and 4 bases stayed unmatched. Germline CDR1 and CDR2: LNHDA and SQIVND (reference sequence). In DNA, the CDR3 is TGTGCCAGTAAACAGGGGAGGGAAAAACTGTTTTTT. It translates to CASKQGREKLFF.

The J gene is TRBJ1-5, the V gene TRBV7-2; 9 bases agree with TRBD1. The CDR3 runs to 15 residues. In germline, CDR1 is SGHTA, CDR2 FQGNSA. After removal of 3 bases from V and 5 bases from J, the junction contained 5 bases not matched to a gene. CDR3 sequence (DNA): TGTGCCAGCAGCTTTCCGGGACAGGGTGATCAGCCCCAGCATTTT. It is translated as CASSFPGQGDQPQHF. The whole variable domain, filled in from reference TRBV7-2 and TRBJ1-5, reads GAGVSQSPSNKVTEKGKDVELRCDPISGHTALYWYRQSLGQGLEFLIYFQGNSAPDKSGLPSDRFSAERTGGSVSTLTIQRTQQEDSAVYLCASSFPGQGDQPQHFGDGTRLSIL.

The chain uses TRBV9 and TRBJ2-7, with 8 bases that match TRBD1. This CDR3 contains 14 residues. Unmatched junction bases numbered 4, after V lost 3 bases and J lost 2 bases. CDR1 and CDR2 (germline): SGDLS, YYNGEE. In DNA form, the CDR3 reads TGTGCCAGCAGCGAGAGGACAGGGACCTACGAGCAGTACTTC. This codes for CASSERTGTYEQYF.

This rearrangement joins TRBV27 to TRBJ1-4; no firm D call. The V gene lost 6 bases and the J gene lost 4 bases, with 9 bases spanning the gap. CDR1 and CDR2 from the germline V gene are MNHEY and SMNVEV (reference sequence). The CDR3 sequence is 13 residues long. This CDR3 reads CASRQYNNEKLFF. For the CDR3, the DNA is TGTGCCAGCAGACAGTATAATAATGAAAAACTGTTTTTT.

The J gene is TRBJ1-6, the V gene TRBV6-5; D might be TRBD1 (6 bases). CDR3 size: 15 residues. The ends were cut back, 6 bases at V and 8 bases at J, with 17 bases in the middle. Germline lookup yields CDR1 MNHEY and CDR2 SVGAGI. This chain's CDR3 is CASRSLRDTHSPLHF. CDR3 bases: TGTGCCAGCAGGTCATTGCGGGACACACATTCACCCCTCCACTTT.

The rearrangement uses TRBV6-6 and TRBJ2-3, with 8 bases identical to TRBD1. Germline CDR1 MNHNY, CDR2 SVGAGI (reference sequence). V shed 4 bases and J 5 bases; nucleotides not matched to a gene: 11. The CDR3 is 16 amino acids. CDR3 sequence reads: CASSLQAGGAVDTQYF. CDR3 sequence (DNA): TGTGCCAGCAGTTTACAGGCAGGGGGCGCGGTAGATACGCAGTATTTT.

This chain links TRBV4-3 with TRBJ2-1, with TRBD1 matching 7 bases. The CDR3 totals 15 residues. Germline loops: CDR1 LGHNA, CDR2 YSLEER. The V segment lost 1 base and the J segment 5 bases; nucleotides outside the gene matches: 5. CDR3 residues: CASSQVGTDNNEQFF. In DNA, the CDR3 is TGCGCCAGCAGCCAAGTAGGGACAGACAACAATGAGCAGTTCTTC.

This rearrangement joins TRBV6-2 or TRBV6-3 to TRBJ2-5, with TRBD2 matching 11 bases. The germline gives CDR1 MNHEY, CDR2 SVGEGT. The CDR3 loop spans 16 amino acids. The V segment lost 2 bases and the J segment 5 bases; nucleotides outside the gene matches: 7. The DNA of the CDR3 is TGTGCCAGCAGTTACGAGCTAGCGGGGGGTCTGGAGACCCAGTACTTC. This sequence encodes CASSYELAGGLETQYF.

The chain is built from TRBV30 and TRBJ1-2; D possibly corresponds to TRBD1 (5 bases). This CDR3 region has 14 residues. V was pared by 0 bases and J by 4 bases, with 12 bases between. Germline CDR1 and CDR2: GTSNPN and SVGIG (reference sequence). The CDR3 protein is CAWSVRRGTYGYTF. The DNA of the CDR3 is TGTGCCTGGAGTGTAAGGCGGGGCACCTATGGCTACACCTTC.

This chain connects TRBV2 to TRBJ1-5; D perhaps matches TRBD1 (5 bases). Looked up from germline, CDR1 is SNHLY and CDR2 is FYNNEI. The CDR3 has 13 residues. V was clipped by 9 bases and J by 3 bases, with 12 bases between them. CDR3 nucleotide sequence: TGTGCCAGTAGAAGGGGAGCCAATCAGCCCCAGCATTTT. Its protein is CASRRGANQPQHF.

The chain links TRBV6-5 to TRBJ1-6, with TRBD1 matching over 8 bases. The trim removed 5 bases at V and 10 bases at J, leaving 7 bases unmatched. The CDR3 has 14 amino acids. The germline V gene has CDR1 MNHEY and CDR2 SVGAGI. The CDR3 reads CASSPDRVKSPLHF. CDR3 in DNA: TGTGCCAGCAGTCCGGACAGGGTGAAATCACCCCTCCACTTT.

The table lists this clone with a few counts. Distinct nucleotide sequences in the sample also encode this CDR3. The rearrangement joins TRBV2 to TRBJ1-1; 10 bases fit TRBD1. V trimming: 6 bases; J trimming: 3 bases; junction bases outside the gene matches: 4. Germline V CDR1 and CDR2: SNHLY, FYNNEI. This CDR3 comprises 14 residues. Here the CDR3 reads CASSKGQGYTEAFF. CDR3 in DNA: TGTGCCAGCAGCAAGGGACAGGGGTACACTGAAGCTTTCTTT.

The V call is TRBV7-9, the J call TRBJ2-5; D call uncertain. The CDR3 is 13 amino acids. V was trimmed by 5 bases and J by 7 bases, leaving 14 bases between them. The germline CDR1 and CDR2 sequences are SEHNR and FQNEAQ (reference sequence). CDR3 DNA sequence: TGTGCCAGCAGCCACTTTGTAAGTGGGACCCAGTACTTC. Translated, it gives CASSHFVSGTQYF.

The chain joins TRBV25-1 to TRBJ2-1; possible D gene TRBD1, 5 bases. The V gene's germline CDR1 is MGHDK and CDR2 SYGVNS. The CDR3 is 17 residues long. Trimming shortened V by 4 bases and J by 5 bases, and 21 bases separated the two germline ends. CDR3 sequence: CASSAQIGATSNNEQFF. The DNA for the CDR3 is TGTGCCAGCAGTGCCCAAATAGGGGCTACTTCTAACAATGAGCAGTTCTTC.

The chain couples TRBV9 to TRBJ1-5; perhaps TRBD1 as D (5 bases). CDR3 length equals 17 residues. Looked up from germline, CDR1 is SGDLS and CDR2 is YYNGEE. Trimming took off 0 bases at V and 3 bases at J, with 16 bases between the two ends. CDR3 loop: CASSVAPQEGFNQPQHF. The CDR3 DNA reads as TGTGCCAGCAGCGTAGCCCCACAGGAGGGTTTCAATCAGCCCCAGCATTTT.

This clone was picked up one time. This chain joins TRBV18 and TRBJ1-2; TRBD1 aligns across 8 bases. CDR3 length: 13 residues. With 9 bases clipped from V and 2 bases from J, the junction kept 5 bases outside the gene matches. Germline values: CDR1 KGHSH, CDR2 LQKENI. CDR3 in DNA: TGTGCCAGTTCTCAGGGGGCGAACTATGGCTACACCTTC. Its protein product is CASSQGANYGYTF.

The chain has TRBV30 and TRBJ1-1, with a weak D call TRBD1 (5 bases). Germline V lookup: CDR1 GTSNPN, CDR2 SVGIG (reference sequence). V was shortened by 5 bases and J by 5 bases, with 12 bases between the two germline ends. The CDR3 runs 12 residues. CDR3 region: CAWGDGATEAFF. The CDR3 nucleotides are TGTGCCTGGGGTGATGGGGCTACTGAAGCTTTCTTT.

The CDR3 reads CASGPPSTGTEAFF. The CDR3 region has the DNA TGTGCCAGTGGACCTCCGTCTACGGGCACTGAAGCTTTCTTT. The chain has TRBV19 and TRBJ1-1, with D unresolved. The V gene lost 8 bases and the J gene lost 4 bases, with 17 bases spanning the gap. Germline V lookup: CDR1 LNHDA, CDR2 SQIVND (reference sequence). This CDR3 is built from 14 residues. Looking up the rest from reference TRBV19 and TRBJ1-1 gives the full variable domain: DGGITQSPKYLFRKEGQNVTLSCEQNLNHDAMYWYRQDPGQGLRLIYYSQIVNDFQKGDIAEGYSVSREKKESFPLTVTSAQKNPTAFYLCASGPPSTGTEAFFGQGTRLTVV.

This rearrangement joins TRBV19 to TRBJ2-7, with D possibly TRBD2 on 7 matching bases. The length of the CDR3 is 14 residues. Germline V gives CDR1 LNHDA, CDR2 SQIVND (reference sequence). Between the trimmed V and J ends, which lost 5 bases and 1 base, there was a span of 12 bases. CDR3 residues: CASSWGGPSYEQYF. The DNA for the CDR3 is TGTGCCAGTAGTTGGGGGGGCCCTTCCTACGAGCAGTACTTC.

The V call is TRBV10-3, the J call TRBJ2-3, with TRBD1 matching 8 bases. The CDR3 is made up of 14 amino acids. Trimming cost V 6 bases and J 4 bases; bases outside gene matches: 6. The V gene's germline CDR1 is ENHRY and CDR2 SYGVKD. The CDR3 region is CAISQTGEADTQYF. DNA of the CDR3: TGTGCCATCAGCCAGACAGGGGAAGCAGATACGCAGTATTTT.

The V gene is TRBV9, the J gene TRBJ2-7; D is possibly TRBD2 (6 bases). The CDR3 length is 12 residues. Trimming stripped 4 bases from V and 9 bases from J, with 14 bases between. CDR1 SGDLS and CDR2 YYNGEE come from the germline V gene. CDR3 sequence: CASSSQGGAQYF. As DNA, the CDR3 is TGTGCCAGCAGCTCCCAGGGAGGCGCGCAGTACTTC.

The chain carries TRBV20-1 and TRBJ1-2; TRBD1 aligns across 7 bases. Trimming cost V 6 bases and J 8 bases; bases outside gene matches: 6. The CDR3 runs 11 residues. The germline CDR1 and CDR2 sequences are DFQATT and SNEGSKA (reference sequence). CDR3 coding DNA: TGCAGTGCCGAGAGGGGGCTCGGCTACACCTTC. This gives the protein CSAERGLGYTF.

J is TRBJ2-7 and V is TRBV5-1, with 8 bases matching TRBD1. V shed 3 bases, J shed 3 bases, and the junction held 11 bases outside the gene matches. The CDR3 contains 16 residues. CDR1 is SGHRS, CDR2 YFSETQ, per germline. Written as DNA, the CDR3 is TGCGCCAGCAGCTCCGTGGACAGGGTCCCTTTCTACGAGCAGTACTTC. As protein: CASSSVDRVPFYEQYF.